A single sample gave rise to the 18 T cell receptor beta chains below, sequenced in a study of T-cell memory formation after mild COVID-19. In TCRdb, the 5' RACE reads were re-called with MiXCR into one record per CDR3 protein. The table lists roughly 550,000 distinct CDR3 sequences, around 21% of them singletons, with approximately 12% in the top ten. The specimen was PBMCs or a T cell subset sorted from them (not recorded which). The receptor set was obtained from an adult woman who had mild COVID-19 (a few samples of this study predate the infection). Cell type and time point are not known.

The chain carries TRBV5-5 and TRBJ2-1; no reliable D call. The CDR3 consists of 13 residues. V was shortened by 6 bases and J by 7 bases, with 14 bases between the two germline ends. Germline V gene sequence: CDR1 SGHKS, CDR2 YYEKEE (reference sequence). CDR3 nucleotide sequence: TGTGCCAGCACCAAACCCGGCGCGAATGAGCAGTTCTTC. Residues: CASTKPGANEQFF.

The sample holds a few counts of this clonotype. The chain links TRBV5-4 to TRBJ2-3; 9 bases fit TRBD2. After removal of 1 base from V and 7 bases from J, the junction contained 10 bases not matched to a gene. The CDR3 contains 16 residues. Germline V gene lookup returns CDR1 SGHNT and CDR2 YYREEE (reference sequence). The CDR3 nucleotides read TGTGCCAGCAGCTTGAGGCGGCGGGGGGGCCTTCATACGCAGTATTTT. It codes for CASSLRRRGGLHTQYF.

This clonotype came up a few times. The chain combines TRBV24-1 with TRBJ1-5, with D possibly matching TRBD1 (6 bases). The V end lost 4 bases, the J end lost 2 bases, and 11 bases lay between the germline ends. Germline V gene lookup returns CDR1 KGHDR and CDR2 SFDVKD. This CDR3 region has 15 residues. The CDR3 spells CATSETRTGNQPQHF. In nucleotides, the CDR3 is TGTGCCACCAGTGAAACCAGGACAGGCAATCAGCCCCAGCATTTT.

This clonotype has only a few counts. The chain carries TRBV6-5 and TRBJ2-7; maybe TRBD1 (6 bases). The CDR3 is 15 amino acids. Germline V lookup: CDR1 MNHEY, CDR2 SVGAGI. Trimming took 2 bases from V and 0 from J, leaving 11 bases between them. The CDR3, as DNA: TGTGCCAGCAGTTACCAGGGGAGCAGCTCCTACGAGCAGTACTTC. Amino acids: CASSYQGSSSYEQYF.

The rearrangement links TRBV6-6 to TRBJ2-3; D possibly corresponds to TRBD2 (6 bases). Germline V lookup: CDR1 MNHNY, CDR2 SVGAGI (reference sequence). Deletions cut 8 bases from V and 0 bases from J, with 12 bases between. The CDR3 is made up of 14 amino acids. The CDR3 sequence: CASGGGTSTDTQYF. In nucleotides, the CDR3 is TGTGCCAGCGGTGGAGGGACTAGCACAGATACGCAGTATTTT.

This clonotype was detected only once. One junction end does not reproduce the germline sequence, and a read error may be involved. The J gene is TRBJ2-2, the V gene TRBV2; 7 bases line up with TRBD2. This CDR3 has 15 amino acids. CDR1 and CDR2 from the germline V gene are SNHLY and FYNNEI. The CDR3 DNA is TGTGCCAGCAGTGATAAGCGGGGTAACACCGGGGAGCTATTTTTT. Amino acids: CASSDKRGNTGELFF.

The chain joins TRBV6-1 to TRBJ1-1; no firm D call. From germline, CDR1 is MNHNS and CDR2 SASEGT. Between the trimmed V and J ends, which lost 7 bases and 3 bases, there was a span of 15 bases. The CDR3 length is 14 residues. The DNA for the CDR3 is TGTGCCAGCACCTCCCCGGGAGATTACACTGAAGCTTTCTTT. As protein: CASTSPGDYTEAFF.

The CDR3 sequence: CASSERVGLAGGRQETQYF. CDR3 nucleotide sequence: TGTGCCAGCAGTGAAAGGGTGGGACTAGCGGGGGGCCGACAAGAGACCCAGTACTTC. V is TRBV2 and J is TRBJ2-5; TRBD2 agrees at 15 bases. Germline V gene sequence: CDR1 SNHLY, CDR2 FYNNEI. With V trimmed by 2 bases and J by 2 bases, 9 bases remained unmatched. This CDR3 spans 19 amino acids.

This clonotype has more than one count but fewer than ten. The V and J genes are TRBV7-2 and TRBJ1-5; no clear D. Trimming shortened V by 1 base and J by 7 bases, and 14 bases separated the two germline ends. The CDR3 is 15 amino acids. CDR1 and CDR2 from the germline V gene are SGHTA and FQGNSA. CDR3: CASSLVAGLGQPQHF. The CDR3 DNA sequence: TGTGCCAGCAGCTTAGTAGCTGGGCTCGGGCAGCCCCAGCATTTT.

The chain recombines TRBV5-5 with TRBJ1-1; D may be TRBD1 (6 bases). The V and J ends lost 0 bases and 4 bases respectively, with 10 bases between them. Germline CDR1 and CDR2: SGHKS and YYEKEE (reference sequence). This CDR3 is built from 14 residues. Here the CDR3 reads CASSLVDRTTEAFF. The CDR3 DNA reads TGTGCCAGCAGCTTGGTGGACAGAACCACTGAAGCTTTCTTT.

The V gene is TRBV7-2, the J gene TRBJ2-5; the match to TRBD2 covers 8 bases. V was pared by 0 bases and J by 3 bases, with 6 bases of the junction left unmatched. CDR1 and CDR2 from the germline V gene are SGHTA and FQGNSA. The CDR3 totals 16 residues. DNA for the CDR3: TGTGCCAGCAGCTTAGCGCCCCTCGGGGGGGAAGAGACCCAGTACTTC. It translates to CASSLAPLGGEETQYF.

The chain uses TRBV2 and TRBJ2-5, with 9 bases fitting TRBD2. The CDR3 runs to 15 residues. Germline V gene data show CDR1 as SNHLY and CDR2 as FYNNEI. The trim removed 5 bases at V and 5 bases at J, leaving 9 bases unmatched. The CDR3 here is CASSRYSGSPETQYF. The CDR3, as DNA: TGTGCCAGCAGTCGTTATAGCGGGAGTCCCGAGACCCAGTACTTC.

The DNA for the CDR3 is TGTGCCAGCAGCTTAGGTGGCAGGAACACTGAAGCTTTCTTT. Translation: CASSLGGRNTEAFF. The rearrangement joins TRBV7-9 to TRBJ1-1; D is unclear. CDR1 and CDR2 from the germline V gene are SEHNR and FQNEAQ (reference sequence). The V end lost 1 base, the J end lost 1 base, and 7 bases lay between the germline ends. The CDR3 spans 14 residues.

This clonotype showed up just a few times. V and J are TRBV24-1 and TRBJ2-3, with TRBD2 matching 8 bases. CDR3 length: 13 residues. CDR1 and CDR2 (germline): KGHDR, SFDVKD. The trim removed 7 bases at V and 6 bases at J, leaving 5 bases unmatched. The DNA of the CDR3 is TGTGCCACCAGCGGGGGGGCCTCGGATACGCAGTATTTT. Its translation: CATSGGASDTQYF.

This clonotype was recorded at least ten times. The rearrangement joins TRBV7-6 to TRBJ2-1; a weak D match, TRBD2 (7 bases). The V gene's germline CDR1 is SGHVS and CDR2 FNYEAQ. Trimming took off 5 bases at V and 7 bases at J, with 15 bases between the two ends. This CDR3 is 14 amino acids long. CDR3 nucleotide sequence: TGTGCCAGCAGCGAAGGGGGGGGCTCAAATGAGCAGTTCTTC. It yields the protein CASSEGGGSNEQFF.

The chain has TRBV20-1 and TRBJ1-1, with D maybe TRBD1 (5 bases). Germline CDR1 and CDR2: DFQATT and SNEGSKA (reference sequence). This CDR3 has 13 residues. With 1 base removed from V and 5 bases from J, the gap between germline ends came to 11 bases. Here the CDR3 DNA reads TGCAGTGCTAGAGTGGGAGGGGAAACTGAAGCTTTCTTT. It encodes CSARVGGETEAFF.

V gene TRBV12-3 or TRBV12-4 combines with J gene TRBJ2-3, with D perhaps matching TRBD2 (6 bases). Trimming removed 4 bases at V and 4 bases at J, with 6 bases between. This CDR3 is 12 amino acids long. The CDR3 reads CASSWEADTQYF. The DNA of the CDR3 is TGTGCCAGCAGTTGGGAGGCAGATACGCAGTATTTT.

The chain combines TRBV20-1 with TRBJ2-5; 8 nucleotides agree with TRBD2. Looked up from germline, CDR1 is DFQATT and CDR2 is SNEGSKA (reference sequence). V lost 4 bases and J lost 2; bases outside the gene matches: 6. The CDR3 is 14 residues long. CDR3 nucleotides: TGCAGTGCTACGCTAGCGGGTGAACAAGAGACCCAGTACTTC. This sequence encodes CSATLAGEQETQYF.